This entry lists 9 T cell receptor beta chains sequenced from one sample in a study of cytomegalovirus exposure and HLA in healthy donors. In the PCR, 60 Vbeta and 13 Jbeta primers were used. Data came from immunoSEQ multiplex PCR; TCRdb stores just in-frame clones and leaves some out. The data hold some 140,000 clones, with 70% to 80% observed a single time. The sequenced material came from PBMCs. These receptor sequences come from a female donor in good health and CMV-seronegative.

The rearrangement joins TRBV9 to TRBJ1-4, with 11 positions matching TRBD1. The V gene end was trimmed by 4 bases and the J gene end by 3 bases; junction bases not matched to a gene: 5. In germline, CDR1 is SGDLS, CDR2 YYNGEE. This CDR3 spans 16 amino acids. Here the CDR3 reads CASSWRTGGSNEKLFF. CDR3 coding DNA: TGTGCCAGCAGCTGGCGGACAGGGGGCTCTAATGAAAAACTGTTTTTT.

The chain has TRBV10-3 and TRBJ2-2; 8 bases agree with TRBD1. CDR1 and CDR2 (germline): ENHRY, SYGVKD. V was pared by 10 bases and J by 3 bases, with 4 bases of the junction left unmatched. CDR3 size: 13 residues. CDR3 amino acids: CASGTGDTGELFF. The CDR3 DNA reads TGTGCCAGCGGGACAGGCGACACCGGGGAGCTGTTTTTT.

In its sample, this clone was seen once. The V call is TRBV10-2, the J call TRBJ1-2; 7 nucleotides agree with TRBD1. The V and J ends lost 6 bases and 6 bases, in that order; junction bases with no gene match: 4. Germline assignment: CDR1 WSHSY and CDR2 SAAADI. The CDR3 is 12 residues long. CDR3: CASSLRGNGYTF. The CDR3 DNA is TGCGCCAGCAGCCTCAGGGGGAATGGCTACACCTTC.

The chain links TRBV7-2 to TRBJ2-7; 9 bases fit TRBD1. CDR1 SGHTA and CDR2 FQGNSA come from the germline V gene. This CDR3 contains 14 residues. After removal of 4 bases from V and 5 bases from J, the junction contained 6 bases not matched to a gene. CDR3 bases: TGTGCCAGCAGCTCAGGGACAGGGAGCGACGAGCAGTACTTC. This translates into CASSSGTGSDEQYF.

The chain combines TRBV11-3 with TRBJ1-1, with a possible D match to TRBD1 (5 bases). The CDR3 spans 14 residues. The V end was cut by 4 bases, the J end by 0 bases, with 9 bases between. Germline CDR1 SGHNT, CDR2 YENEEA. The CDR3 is CASSSRTMNTEAFF. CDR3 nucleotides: TGTGCCAGCAGCTCAAGGACAATGAACACTGAAGCTTTCTTT. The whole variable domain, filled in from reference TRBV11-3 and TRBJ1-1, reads EAGVVQSPRYKIIEKKQPVAFWCNPISGHNTLYWYLQNLGQGPELLIRYENEEAVDDSQLPKDRFSAERLKGVDSTLKIQPAELGDSAVYLCASSSRTMNTEAFFGQGTRLTVV.

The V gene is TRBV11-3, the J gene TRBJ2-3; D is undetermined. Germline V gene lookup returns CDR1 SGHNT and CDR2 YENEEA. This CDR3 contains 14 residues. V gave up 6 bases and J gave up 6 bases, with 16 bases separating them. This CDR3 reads CASSEAFSSDTQYF. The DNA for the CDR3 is TGTGCCAGCAGTGAGGCTTTTTCCTCTGATACGCAGTATTTT.

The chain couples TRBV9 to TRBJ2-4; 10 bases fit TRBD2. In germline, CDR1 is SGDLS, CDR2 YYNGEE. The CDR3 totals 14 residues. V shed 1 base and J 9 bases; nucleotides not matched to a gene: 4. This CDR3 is CASSVSLAGVIQYF. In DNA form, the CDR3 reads TGTGCCAGCAGCGTATCGCTAGCGGGAGTCATTCAGTACTTC.

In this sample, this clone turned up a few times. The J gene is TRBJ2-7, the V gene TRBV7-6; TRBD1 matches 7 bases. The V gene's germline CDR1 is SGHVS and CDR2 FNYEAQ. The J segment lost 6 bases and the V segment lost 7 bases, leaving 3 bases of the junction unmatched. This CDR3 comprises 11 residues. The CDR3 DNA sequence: TGTGCCAGCAATTCAGGGGGCGAGCAGTACTTC. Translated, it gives CASNSGGEQYF.

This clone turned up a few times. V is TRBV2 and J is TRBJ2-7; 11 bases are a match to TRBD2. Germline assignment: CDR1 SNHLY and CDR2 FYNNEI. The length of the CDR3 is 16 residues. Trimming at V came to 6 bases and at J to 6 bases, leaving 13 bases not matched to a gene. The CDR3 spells CASSPTSGRALGEQYF. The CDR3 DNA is TGTGCCAGCAGCCCAACTAGCGGGAGAGCCCTCGGCGAGCAGTACTTC. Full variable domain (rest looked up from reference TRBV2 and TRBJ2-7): EPEVTQTPSHQVTQMGQEVILRCVPISNHLYFYWYRQILGQKVEFLVSFYNNEISEKSEIFDDQFSVERPDGSNFTLKIRSTKLEDSAMYFCASSPTSGRALGEQYFGPGTRLTVT.